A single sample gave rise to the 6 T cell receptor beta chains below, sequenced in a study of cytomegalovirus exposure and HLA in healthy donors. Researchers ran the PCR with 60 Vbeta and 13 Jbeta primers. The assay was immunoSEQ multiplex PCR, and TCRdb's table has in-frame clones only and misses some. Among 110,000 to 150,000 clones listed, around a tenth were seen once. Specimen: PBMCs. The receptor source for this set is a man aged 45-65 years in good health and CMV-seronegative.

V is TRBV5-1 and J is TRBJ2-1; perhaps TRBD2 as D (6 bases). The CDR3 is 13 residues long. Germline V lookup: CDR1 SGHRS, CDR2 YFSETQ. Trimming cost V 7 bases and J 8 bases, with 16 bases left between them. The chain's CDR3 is CASFRDLNDEQFF. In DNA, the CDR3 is TGCGCCAGCTTCCGGGACTTGAACGATGAGCAGTTCTTC.

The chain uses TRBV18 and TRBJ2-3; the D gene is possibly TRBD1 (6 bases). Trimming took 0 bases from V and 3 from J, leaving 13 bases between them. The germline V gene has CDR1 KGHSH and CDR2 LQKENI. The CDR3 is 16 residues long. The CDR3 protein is CASSPPGAGMTDTQYF. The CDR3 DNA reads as TGTGCCAGCTCACCACCGGGGGCCGGGATGACAGATACGCAGTATTTT.

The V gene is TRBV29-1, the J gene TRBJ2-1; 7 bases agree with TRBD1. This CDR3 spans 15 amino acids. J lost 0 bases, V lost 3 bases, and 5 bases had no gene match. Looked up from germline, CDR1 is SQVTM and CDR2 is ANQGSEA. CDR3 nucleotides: TGCAGCGTTGATGGGACAGTCAGCTCCTACAATGAGCAGTTCTTC. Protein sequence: CSVDGTVSSYNEQFF.

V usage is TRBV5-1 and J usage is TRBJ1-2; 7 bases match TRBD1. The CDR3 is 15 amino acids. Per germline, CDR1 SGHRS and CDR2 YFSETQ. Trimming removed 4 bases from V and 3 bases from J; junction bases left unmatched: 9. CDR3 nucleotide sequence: TGCGCCAGCAGCCCCTTTGGACAGGAACACTATGGCTACACCTTC. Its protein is CASSPFGQEHYGYTF.

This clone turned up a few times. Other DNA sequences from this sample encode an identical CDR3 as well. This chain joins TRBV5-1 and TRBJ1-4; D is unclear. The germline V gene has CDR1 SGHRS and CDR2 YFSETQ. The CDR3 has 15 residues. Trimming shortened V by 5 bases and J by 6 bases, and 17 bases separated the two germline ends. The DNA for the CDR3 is TGCGCCAGCAGTCTGGCGAGGGCCCGCGATGAAAAACTGTTTTTT. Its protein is CASSLARARDEKLFF.

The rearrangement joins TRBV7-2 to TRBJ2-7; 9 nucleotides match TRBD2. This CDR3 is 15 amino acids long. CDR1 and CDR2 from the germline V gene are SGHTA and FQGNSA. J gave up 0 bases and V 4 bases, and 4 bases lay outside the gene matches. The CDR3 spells CTSSYTSGPSYEQYF. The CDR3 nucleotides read TGTACCAGCAGCTACACTAGCGGGCCCTCCTACGAGCAGTACTTC.